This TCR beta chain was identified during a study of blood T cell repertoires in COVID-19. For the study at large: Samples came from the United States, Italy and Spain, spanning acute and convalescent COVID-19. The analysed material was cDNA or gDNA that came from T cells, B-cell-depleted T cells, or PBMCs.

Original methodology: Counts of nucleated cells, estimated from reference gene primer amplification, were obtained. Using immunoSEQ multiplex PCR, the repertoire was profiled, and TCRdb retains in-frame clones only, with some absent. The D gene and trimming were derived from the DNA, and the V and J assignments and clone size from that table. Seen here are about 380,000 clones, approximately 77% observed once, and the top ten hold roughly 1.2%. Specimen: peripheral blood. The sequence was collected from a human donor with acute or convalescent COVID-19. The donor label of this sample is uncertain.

The chain's CDR3 is CASSPSGGRTDGELFF. The CDR3 DNA follows: TGTGCCAGCTCACCGTCGGGCGGGAGGACCGACGGGGAGCTGTTTTTT. The genes are TRBV18 and TRBJ2-2; 8 bases align to TRBD2. J gave up 7 bases and V 3 bases, and 10 bases lay outside the gene matches. The CDR3 has 16 amino acids. In germline, CDR1 is KGHSH, CDR2 LQKENI.